This T cell receptor (beta chain) derives from a study of vaccination and CD4 T cells after COVID-19. Study information: Two Hispanic individuals were among six male and four female convalescent patients.

Of note for this clonotype: Its antigen is not known.

Regarding treatment: roughly 11-day PBMC culture with coronavirus spike peptide pools or control peptides (ViraFEST assay). Those CD4+ T cells from the unexposed donor predate the COVID-19 pandemic (2011-2018). Sequenced with the Oncomine TCR Beta short-read assay was DNA taken from cultured CD4+ T cells. TCRdb passed the PCR reads through MiXCR, listing each CDR3 protein once. The data show 4,000 to 5,000 distinct CDR3 sequences, with roughly 60% seen just once and approximately 34% held by the top ten. The TCR originated in a human donor in good health. Sequences were obtained from CD4+ T cells from blood, cultured in vitro.

The DNA of the CDR3 is TGTGCCAGCAGCTCCTGGGACAGGGCAAAGAACACTGAAGCTTTCTTT. Its protein product is CASSSWDRAKNTEAFF. J is TRBJ1-1 and V is TRBV5-5; TRBD1 aligns across 9 bases. The CDR3 loop spans 16 amino acids. Trimming removed 3 bases from V and 1 base from J; junction bases left unmatched: 7. Germline-derived CDR1 and CDR2 are SGHKS and YYEKEE (reference sequence).